A selection of T cell receptor beta chains follows, all from one sample in a study of T cells after yellow fever vaccination. One entry per CDR3 protein, called by TCRdb with MiXCR from the 5' RACE reads. Here the sample spans some 320,000 distinct CDR3 sequences, around 10% being singletons. Sequences were derived from CD4+ T cells sorted from PBMCs, sampled 45 days after the yellow fever booster vaccination. All receptors come from a man aged 18 to 30 who received the YFV17D yellow fever vaccine. Both conserved end residues are part of each CDR3. D genes are given only for firm matches. Only some rows state a clone size, as once, few, many or a class for expanded clones.

>TRBV6-5|few|TRBJ2-1|NA
TGTGCCAGCAGTTACTCGGGGAACAATGAGCAGTTCTTC
CASSYSGNNEQFF
>TRBV12-3/TRBV12-4|few|TRBJ1-4|NA
TGTGCCAGCAGGCTCGGGACTTCAACTAATGAAAAACTGTTTTTT
CASRLGTSTNEKLFF
>TRBV5-1|NA|TRBJ1-4|NA
TGCGCCAGCAGCCCTTTAGGGCCGTTAGGTGAAAAACTGTTTTTT
CASSPLGPLGEKLFF
>TRBV10-3|NA|TRBJ2-5|TRBD1
TGTGCCATCAGTGAGGGGACAGGAATAGCCGGGGAGACCCAGTACTTC
CAISEGTGIAGETQYF
>TRBV20-1|many|TRBJ2-5|TRBD2
TGCAGTGCTAGAGAGGCTAGCGGGGACCAAGAGACCCAGTACTTC
CSAREASGDQETQYF
>TRBV10-3|many|TRBJ1-1|NA
TGTGCCATCAGTGAGTCGGGGGGCGCGGCTTTCTTT
CAISESGGAAFF
>TRBV7-2|NA|TRBJ1-1|NA
TGTGCCAGCAGCTTAGTCGTGGGGGCGCAGACTGAAGCTTTCTTT
CASSLVVGAQTEAFF
>TRBV20-1|NA|TRBJ1-6|NA
TGCAGTGCGGAAGGGACGGTTAATTCACCCCTCCACTTT
CSAEGTVNSPLHF
>TRBV2|few|TRBJ1-4|TRBD1
TGTGCCAGCAGTTACCCCGTACAGGGGGTTAATGAAAAACTGTTTTTT
CASSYPVQGVNEKLFF
>TRBV18|few|TRBJ1-5|NA
TGTGCCAGCTCACCACTCGAGGATCAGCCCCAGCATTTT
CASSPLEDQPQHF
>TRBV3-1|few|TRBJ1-3|TRBD1
TGTGCCAGCAGCCAACGGGCACAGGGGTCTGGAAACACCATATATTTT
CASSQRAQGSGNTIYF
>TRBV4-3|few|TRBJ2-7|TRBD2
TGCGCCAGCAGCCAAGTGTGGGGGGGAACCCACGAGCAGTACTTC
CASSQVWGGTHEQYF
>TRBV3-1|few|TRBJ2-3|NA
TGTGCCAGCAGCCAAGATCTCGTGTCAGATACGCAGTATTTT
CASSQDLVSDTQYF
>TRBV9|NA|TRBJ2-5|TRBD1
TGTGCCAGCAGCGCGGACAGGGGGGAGTTGGAGACCCAGTACTTC
CASSADRGELETQYF
>TRBV9|NA|TRBJ1-1|NA
TGTGCCAGCAGCGTGGACGGGCATGGGAACACTGAAGCTTTCTTT
CASSVDGHGNTEAFF
>TRBV24-1|NA|TRBJ2-3|NA
TGTGCCACCAGTGACTTAGACTCGATCACAGATACGCAGTATTTT
CATSDLDSITDTQYF
>TRBV6-2/TRBV6-3|few|TRBJ2-6|NA
TGTGCCAGCAGTGACGTCTCTGGGGCCAACGTCCTGACTTTC
CASSDVSGANVLTF
>TRBV5-4|many|TRBJ1-2|NA
TGTGCCAGCAGACCCCCGGCCTCGGTATATGGCTACACCTTC
CASRPPASVYGYTF
>TRBV6-5|few|TRBJ1-1|TRBD1
TGTGCCAGCAGTAAAGACAGGGGCCGGCACACTGAAGCTTTCTTT
CASSKDRGRHTEAFF
>TRBV6-5|NA|TRBJ2-3|TRBD2
TGTGCCAGCAGTTATAGGTCCAGACGCGACGGGGGACTAGTCTTGGATACGCAGTATTTT
CASSYRSRRDGGLVLDTQYF
>TRBV7-2|many|TRBJ2-5|NA
TGTGCCAGCAGCTTAGGAGGGAGGGAGACCCAGTACTTC
CASSLGGRETQYF
>TRBV7-2|NA|TRBJ1-4|NA
TGTGCCAGCAGCGCTTCTTGGAATGAAAAACTGTTTTTT
CASSASWNEKLFF
>TRBV20-1|NA|TRBJ2-3|TRBD2
TGCAGTGCTTTCGGGGGGGCCACCGCAGATACGCAGTATTTT
CSAFGGATADTQYF
>TRBV7-2|few|TRBJ1-3|NA
TGTGCCAGCAGCTTACTGGGAAGCACCATATATTTT
CASSLLGSTIYF
>TRBV7-2|NA|TRBJ2-3|TRBD2
TGTGCCAGCAGCTTAGTTAGCGGGGGGAGCTCAGATACGCAGTATTTT
CASSLVSGGSSDTQYF
>TRBV20-1|few|TRBJ1-2|NA
TGCAGTGCTACCTTTGGCTACACCTTC
CSATFGYTF
>TRBV7-2|NA|TRBJ1-1|NA
TGTGCCAGCATCCTGGTTTGGGGGCTCGGCACTGAAGCTTTCTTT
CASILVWGLGTEAFF
>TRBV7-2|NA|TRBJ1-2|TRBD1
TGTGCCAGCAGCTTCACAGGGGGCAACTATGGCTACACCTTC
CASSFTGGNYGYTF
>TRBV7-2|many|TRBJ2-7|TRBD1
TGTGCCAGCAGGCCAGGGGGCGCGATGGGTTACGAGCAGTACTTC
CASRPGGAMGYEQYF
>TRBV7-8|many|TRBJ2-5|NA
TGTGCCAGCAGCTTAGCCCCGGGGGCGCAAGAGACCCAGTACTTC
CASSLAPGAQETQYF
>TRBV2|NA|TRBJ2-5|NA
TGTGCCAGCCTAAACCCCGACAGTTTCCAAGAGACCCAGTACTTC
CASLNPDSFQETQYF
>TRBV5-4|few|TRBJ2-5|NA
TGTGCCAGCAGCTCCGAGACAGGAGCAGGGACCCAGTACTTC
CASSSETGAGTQYF
>TRBV7-2|few|TRBJ1-1|NA
TGTGCCAGCAGTTCTCGGGGGACTGAAGCTTTCTTT
CASSSRGTEAFF
>TRBV7-9|NA|TRBJ2-5|TRBD1
TGTGCCAGCAGCCCGGAAGGGACAGAGCAAGAGACCCAGTACTTC
CASSPEGTEQETQYF
>TRBV12-3/TRBV12-4|many|TRBJ1-5|NA
TGTGCCAGCAGTTTAGGGGGGACGGTCAATCAGCCCCAGCATTTT
CASSLGGTVNQPQHF
>TRBV6-5|few|TRBJ1-1|NA
TGTGCCAGCAGTTACTCCGTGGCTGGCAGGGCTATGAACACTGAAGCTTTCTTT
CASSYSVAGRAMNTEAFF
>TRBV7-2|many|TRBJ2-5|NA
TGTGCCAGCAGCCCCTGGGAGACCCAGTACTTC
CASSPWETQYF
>TRBV18|NA|TRBJ1-5|NA
TGTGCCAGCTCTGACAGCCATCAGCCCCAGCATTTT
CASSDSHQPQHF
>TRBV7-2|NA|TRBJ2-7|TRBD2
TGTGCCAGCAGCTTAGGAGGCGCGGGGGGAACCTACGAGCAGTACTTC
CASSLGGAGGTYEQYF
>TRBV7-2|few|TRBJ1-1|NA
TGTGCCAGCAGGAGTGATGCCCCGCGGGAGACTGAAGCTTTCTTT
CASRSDAPRETEAFF
>TRBV10-3|NA|TRBJ2-6|NA
TGTGCCATCAGTGACAGGACTGGGGCCAACGTCCTGACTTTC
CAISDRTGANVLTF
>TRBV12-3/TRBV12-4|NA|TRBJ2-2|TRBD1
TGTGCCAGCAGTTTCCCCGCCGGGACAGGGATGTCCGGGGAGCTGTTTTTT
CASSFPAGTGMSGELFF
>TRBV20-1|NA|TRBJ2-2|TRBD2
TGCAGTGCTAGTGGCGGGGGGGCGGTCGGGGAGCTGTTTTTT
CSASGGGAVGELFF
>TRBV3-1|NA|TRBJ1-1|NA
TGTGCCAGCAGCCAAAGATGGGGGTCTGACACTGAAGCTTTCTTT
CASSQRWGSDTEAFF
>TRBV7-9|many|TRBJ1-5|NA
TGTGCCAGCAGCCAGGACGGACATCAGCCCCAGCATTTT
CASSQDGHQPQHF
>TRBV27|NA|TRBJ1-2|NA
TGTGCCAGCAGTTTGATGGCGAGGCCAAACTATGGCTACACCTTC
CASSLMARPNYGYTF
>TRBV7-9|few|TRBJ1-3|NA
TGTGCCAGCAGCTCAGTACAGGGCTACTCTGGAAACACCATATATTTT
CASSSVQGYSGNTIYF
>TRBV11-2|NA|TRBJ2-5|NA
TGTGCCAGCAGCTTAGTAGTCGGGGGTGAGACCCAGTACTTC
CASSLVVGGETQYF
>TRBV15|NA|TRBJ1-6|TRBD1
TGTGCCACCAGCAGCAGGGGGGCTAATTCACCCCTCCACTTT
CATSSRGANSPLHF
>TRBV28|few|TRBJ2-1|NA
TGTGCCAGCAGTACCGGGACACCCTTTTACTACGAGCAGTTCTTC
CASSTGTPFYYEQFF
>TRBV20-1|few|TRBJ2-2|NA
TGCAGTGCCCAACCGGTGGCAGGGAACACCGGGGAGCTGTTTTTT
CSAQPVAGNTGELFF
>TRBV5-1|few|TRBJ2-6|TRBD1
TGCGCCAGCAGCTTTACAGGGGCCGGGGCCAACGTCCTGACTTTC
CASSFTGAGANVLTF
>TRBV5-1|NA|TRBJ2-3|TRBD1
TGCGCCAGCAGCACCATGGGACAGGGCTCAGATACGCAGTATTTT
CASSTMGQGSDTQYF